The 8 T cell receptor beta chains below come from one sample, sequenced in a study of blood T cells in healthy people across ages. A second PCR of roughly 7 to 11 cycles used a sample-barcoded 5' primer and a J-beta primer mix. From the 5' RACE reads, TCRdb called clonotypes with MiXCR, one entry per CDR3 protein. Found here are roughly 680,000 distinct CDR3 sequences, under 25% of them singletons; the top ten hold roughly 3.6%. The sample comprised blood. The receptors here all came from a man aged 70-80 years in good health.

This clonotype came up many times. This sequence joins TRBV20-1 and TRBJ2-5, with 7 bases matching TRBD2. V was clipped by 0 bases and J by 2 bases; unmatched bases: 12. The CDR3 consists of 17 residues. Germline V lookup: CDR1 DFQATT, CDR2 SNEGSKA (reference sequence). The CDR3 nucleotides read TGCAGTGCTAGAGATATCCGGGCTAGCGGTCGTCAAGAGACCCAGTACTTC. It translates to CSARDIRASGRQETQYF.

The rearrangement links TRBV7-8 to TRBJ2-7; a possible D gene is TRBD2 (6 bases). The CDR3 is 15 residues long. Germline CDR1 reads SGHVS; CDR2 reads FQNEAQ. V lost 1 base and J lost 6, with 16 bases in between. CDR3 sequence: CASSLEGGGVGEQYF. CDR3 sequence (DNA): TGTGCCAGCAGCTTAGAGGGAGGTGGAGTGGGCGAGCAGTACTTC.

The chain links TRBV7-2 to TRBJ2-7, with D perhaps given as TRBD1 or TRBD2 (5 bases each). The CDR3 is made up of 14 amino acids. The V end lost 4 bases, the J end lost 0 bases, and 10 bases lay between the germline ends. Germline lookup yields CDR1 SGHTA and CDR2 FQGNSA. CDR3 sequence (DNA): TGTGCCAGCAGCTCGGGACGCCACTCCTACGAGCAGTACTTC. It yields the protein CASSSGRHSYEQYF.

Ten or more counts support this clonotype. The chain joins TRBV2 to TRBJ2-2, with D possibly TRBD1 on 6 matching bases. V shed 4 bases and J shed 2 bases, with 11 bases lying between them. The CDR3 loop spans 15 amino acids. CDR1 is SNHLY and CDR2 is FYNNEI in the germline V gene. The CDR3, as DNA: TGTGCCAGCAGTGGAGAGACAGGCAACACCGGGGAGCTGTTTTTT. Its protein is CASSGETGNTGELFF.

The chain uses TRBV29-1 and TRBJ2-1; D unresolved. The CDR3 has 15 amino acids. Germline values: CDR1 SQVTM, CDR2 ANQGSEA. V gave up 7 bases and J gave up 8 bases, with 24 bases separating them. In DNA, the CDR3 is TGCAGCGCTGCCCTCCGCGCAAGCGCCTTCGATGAGCAGTTCTTC. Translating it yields CSAALRASAFDEQFF.

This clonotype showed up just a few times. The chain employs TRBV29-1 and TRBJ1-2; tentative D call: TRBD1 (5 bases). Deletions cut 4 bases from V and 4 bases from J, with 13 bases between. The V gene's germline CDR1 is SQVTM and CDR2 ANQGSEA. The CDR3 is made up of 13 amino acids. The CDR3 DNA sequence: TGCAGCGTTGCCTCCGGGGGTGGCTATGGCTACACCTTC. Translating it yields CSVASGGGYGYTF. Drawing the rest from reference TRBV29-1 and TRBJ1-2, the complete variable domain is SAVISQKPSRDICQRGTSLTIQCQVDSQVTMMFWYRQQPGQSLTLIATANQGSEATYESGFVIDKFPISRPNLTFSTLTVSNMSPEDSSIYLCSVASGGGYGYTFGSGTRLTVV.

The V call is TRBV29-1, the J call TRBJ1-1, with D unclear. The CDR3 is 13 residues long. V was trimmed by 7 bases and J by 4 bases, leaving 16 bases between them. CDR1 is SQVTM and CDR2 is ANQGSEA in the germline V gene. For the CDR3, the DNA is TGCAGCGCCGAAACCGGATTATTCACTGAAGCTTTCTTT. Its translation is CSAETGLFTEAFF.

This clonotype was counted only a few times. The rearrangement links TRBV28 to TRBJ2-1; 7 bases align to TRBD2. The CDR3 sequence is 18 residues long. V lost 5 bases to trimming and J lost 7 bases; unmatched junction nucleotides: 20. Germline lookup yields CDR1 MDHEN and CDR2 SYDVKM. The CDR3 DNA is TGTGCCAGCAGTGGGGGGACTAACGGGATTACCGGCGGGAATGAGCAGTTCTTC. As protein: CASSGGTNGITGGNEQFF.